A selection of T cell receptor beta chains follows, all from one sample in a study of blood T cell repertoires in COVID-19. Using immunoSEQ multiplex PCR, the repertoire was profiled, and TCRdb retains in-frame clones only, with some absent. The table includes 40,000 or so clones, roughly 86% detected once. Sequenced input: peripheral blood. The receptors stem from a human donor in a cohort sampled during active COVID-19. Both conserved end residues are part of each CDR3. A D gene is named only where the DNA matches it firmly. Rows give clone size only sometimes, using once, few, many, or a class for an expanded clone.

CASSWTSTDTQYF	TGTGCCAGCAGTTGGACTAGTACAGATACGCAGTATTTT	TRBJ2-3	.	TRBD2	TRBV2
CAWKGGNEKLFF	TGTGCCTGGAAGGGCGGGAATGAAAAACTGTTTTTT	TRBJ1-4	.	.	TRBV30
CASSNRRQGETQYF	TGTGCCAGCAGTAATCGTCGACAGGGTGAGACCCAGTACTTC	TRBJ2-5	.	TRBD1	TRBV6-6
CASGTGTGGYEQYF	TGTGCCAGCGGTACCGGGACAGGGGGCTACGAGCAGTACTTC	TRBJ2-7	.	TRBD1	TRBV6-5
CASSRRDRGVGNQPQHF	TGTGCCAGTAGCCGGAGGGACAGGGGGGTGGGCAATCAGCCCCAGCATTTT	TRBJ1-5	.	TRBD1	TRBV19
CASYDGTSSGNTIYF	TGTGCCAGCTATGATGGGACAAGCTCTGGAAACACCATATATTTT	TRBJ1-3	.	.	TRBV18
CASSSISTGIYTGELFF	TGTGCCAGCAGTTCTATCTCGACAGGGATTTACACCGGGGAGCTGTTTTTT	TRBJ2-2	few	TRBD1	TRBV6-2/TRBV6-3
CAISDSTSNQPQHF	TGTGCCATCAGTGATAGCACTAGCAATCAGCCCCAGCATTTT	TRBJ1-5	.	.	TRBV10-3
CASIKRTGGDLAGELFF	TGTGCCAGTATTAAGAGGACAGGGGGCGACTTGGCCGGGGAGCTGTTTTTT	TRBJ2-2	once	TRBD1	TRBV19
CASSADRYNEQFF	TGTGCCAGCAGCGCCGACAGATACAATGAGCAGTTCTTC	TRBJ2-1	once	.	TRBV3-1/TRBV3-2
CASSLNPGAAGELFF	TGCGCCAGCAGCTTGAATCCTGGGGCCGCCGGGGAGCTGTTTTTT	TRBJ2-2	.	.	TRBV5-1
CASSAGLAGMADTQYF	TGTGCCAGCAGCGCCGGACTAGCGGGGATGGCAGATACGCAGTATTTT	TRBJ2-3	.	TRBD2	TRBV9
CATSNGGTGDEQFF	TGTGCCACCAGCAATGGGGGCACGGGCGATGAGCAGTTCTTC	TRBJ2-1	.	.	TRBV15
CASSRTGISYEQYF	TGTGCCAGCAGCCGGACAGGGATTTCCTACGAGCAGTACTTC	TRBJ2-7	.	TRBD1	TRBV7-2
CASSQVRGGTEAFF	TGTGCCAGCAGCCAAGTCCGGGGAGGCACTGAAGCTTTCTTT	TRBJ1-1	.	.	TRBV14
CASSFGQGGNEQFF	TGTGCCAGCAGCTTTGGGCAGGGTGGCAATGAGCAGTTCTTC	TRBJ2-1	.	.	TRBV7-6
CASSDLAGGHNEQFF	TGCGCCAGCAGCGACCTAGCGGGGGGACACAATGAGCAGTTCTTC	TRBJ2-1	.	TRBD2	TRBV5-1
CASVSGVYNSPLHF	TGTGCCAGTGTTTCGGGGGTATATAATTCACCCCTCCACTTT	TRBJ1-6	.	.	TRBV7-2
CASSTDRVEQYF	TGTGCCAGTAGTACTGACAGGGTGGAGCAGTACTTC	TRBJ2-7	.	TRBD1	TRBV19
CASSLVDSGNTIYF	TGTGCCAGCAGCTTAGTAGACTCTGGAAACACCATATATTTT	TRBJ1-3	.	.	TRBV11-2
CASSPGLGGYTF	TGTGCCAGCTCACCAGGGCTCGGTGGCTACACCTTC	TRBJ1-2	.	.	TRBV18
CASSRRQGEDEQYF	TGTGCCAGCTCACGTCGACAGGGGGAGGACGAGCAGTACTTC	TRBJ2-7	.	TRBD1	TRBV18
CASTSGGGATEAFF	TGTGCCAGTACCAGTGGCGGGGGAGCCACTGAAGCTTTCTTT	TRBJ1-1	.	.	TRBV19
CASSYPEKNSPLHF	TGTGCCAGCAGTTACCCGGAGAAAAATTCACCCCTCCACTTT	TRBJ1-6	.	.	TRBV6-6
CASSLGTTPYNEQFF	TGTGCCAGCAGCTTGGGGACTACACCGTACAATGAGCAGTTCTTC	TRBJ2-1	.	.	TRBV5-4
CASSQRAGSKGDGYTF	TGCGCCAGCAGCCAGCGAGCGGGCAGCAAGGGTGATGGCTACACCTTC	TRBJ1-2	few	.	TRBV4-1
CASQAAGGGETQYF	TGCGCCAGCCAGGCGGCAGGGGGCGGGGAGACCCAGTACTTC	TRBJ2-5	.	TRBD1	TRBV5-1
CASYLTGDGNTIYF	TGTGCCAGCTACCTCACAGGGGATGGAAACACCATATATTTT	TRBJ1-3	.	TRBD1	TRBV6-6
CASSETGEGIWSNQPQHF	TGTGCCAGCAGTGAGACAGGGGAGGGAATATGGAGCAATCAGCCCCAGCATTTT	TRBJ1-5	few	TRBD1	TRBV2
CASSPPPEAGRRAFF	TGTGCCAGCAGCCCCCCCCCGGAGGCCGGGAGGAGGGCTTTCTTT	TRBJ1-1	.	.	TRBV13
CASSLLKAPGQGINEQFF	TGTGCCAGCAGTTTATTGAAGGCTCCGGGACAGGGCATAAATGAGCAGTTCTTC	TRBJ2-1	.	TRBD1	TRBV27
CAWSKRSYEQYF	TGTGCCTGGAGTAAACGGAGCTACGAGCAGTACTTC	TRBJ2-7	.	.	TRBV30
CASSLSWSSGANVLTF	TGTGCCAGCAGCTTAAGCTGGAGCTCTGGGGCCAACGTCCTGACTTTC	TRBJ2-6	.	.	TRBV7-6
CASSEVPTGMTYNEQFF	TGTGCCAGCAGTGAGGTCCCAACAGGGATGACCTACAATGAGCAGTTCTTC	TRBJ2-1	.	.	TRBV25-1
CASSPKGGTEAFF	TGTGCCAGCAGCCCTAAAGGGGGCACTGAAGCTTTCTTT	TRBJ1-1	.	.	TRBV11-3
CASSGDGSSYNSPLHF	TGTGCCAGCAGCGGAGACGGTAGCTCCTATAATTCACCCCTCCACTTT	TRBJ1-6	.	.	TRBV11-2
CASSQDRGNIQYF	TGCGCCAGCAGCCAAGATCGGGGAAACATTCAGTACTTC	TRBJ2-4	.	.	TRBV4-3
CASKDSYYEQYF	TGTGCCAGCAAAGACAGTTACTACGAGCAGTACTTC	TRBJ2-7	.	.	TRBV25-1
CASSLRSQGAYNEQFF	TGTGCCAGCAGCTTAAGGTCACAGGGGGCCTACAATGAGCAGTTCTTC	TRBJ2-1	.	TRBD1	TRBV11-1
CASRPSGGTDPGAQYF	TGTGCCAGCAGGCCTAGCGGGGGGACAGATCCGGGGGCCCAGTACTTC	TRBJ2-5	.	TRBD2	TRBV6-2/TRBV6-3
CASSEATGSKYF	TGTGCCAGCAGTGAAGCGACAGGGTCCAAATACTTC	TRBJ2-4	.	TRBD1	TRBV2
CASNGGALKADTQYF	TGTGCCAGTAACGGGGGGGCCCTCAAGGCAGATACGCAGTATTTT	TRBJ2-3	once	TRBD2	TRBV19
CASSLARGLGYGYTF	TGTGCCAGCAGCTTAGCCAGGGGGCTTGGGTATGGCTACACCTTC	TRBJ1-2	once	TRBD1	TRBV7-2
CASSPGISGGPYNEQFF	TGTGCCAGCAGCCCAGGGATTAGCGGGGGACCCTACAATGAGCAGTTCTTC	TRBJ2-1	.	TRBD2	TRBV5-6
CAWRATGFQETQYF	TGTGCCTGGAGGGCCACAGGGTTCCAAGAGACCCAGTACTTC	TRBJ2-5	.	.	TRBV30
CASSLFSPQETQYF	TGTGCCAGCAGCTTATTTTCCCCACAAGAGACCCAGTACTTC	TRBJ2-5	.	.	TRBV7-2
CASSPGTGRGTEAFF	TGTGCCAGCAGCCCAGGGACGGGGAGGGGTACTGAAGCTTTCTTT	TRBJ1-1	.	.	TRBV9
CASSEQGYNSYEQYF	TGTGCCAGCAGTGAACAGGGATATAACTCCTACGAGCAGTACTTC	TRBJ2-7	.	.	TRBV6-1
CASSRGEYSNQPQHF	TGTGCCAGCTCACGGGGCGAATATAGCAATCAGCCCCAGCATTTT	TRBJ1-5	.	.	TRBV18
CASSQGVDTEAFF	TGTGCCAGCAGTCAGGGGGTTGATACTGAAGCTTTCTTT	TRBJ1-1	.	TRBD1	TRBV11-2
CAIRKQGTYEQYF	TGTGCCATCAGGAAACAGGGTACCTACGAGCAGTACTTC	TRBJ2-7	.	.	TRBV10-3
CAFPTGAPYNSPLHF	TGTGCCTTCCCGACGGGAGCCCCTTATAATTCACCCCTCCACTTT	TRBJ1-6	.	.	TRBV10-3
CASSRTGGLETQYF	TGTGCCAGCAGCCGGACAGGGGGCTTGGAGACCCAGTACTTC	TRBJ2-5	.	TRBD1	TRBV7-2